A few counts support the clone carrying this T cell receptor (beta chain). This record belongs to a study of T cell responses to AZD1222 COVID-19 vaccine. CDR1 is MNHNS, CDR2 SASEGT, per germline. The CDR3 spans 15 residues. Losses at the gene ends were 1 base for V and 5 bases for J; bases not matched to a gene: 0. Some clones are missing from TCRdb's copy, which holds only in-frame ones; the method was immunoSEQ multiplex PCR. The sample consists of approximately 89,000 clones, 90% to 95% of them appearing once. The TCR was taken from an adult in good health. The input for sequencing was peripheral blood, taken on day 0 of MenACWY control vaccination. The chain couples TRBV6-1 to TRBJ1-6, with 9 bases aligning to TRBD1. The CDR3 is CASSEGTGDNSPLHF. CDR3 in DNA: TGTGCCAGCAGTGAAGGGACAGGGGATAATTCACCCCTCCACTTT.